This TCR beta chain was recovered during a study of T cells in Graves' hyperthyroidism and ophthalmopathy. Study observations and caveats: Within blood appeared most thyroid clonotypes that had expanded above 0.001. Model-based prediction identified ophthalmopathy a median roughly 6.1 months prior to its onset.

From RNA transcripts, TCR beta CDR3 regions were amplified. Primed by the HTBI set, a first-round RT-PCR was run on the TCR CDR3. Each CDR3 protein is one row after TCRdb ran MiXCR on the multiplex PCR reads. The sample yields about 360,000 distinct CDR3 sequences, 13% seen once. Germline V gives CDR1 SNHLY, CDR2 FYNNEI. The CDR3 has 14 residues. V trimming: 4 bases; J trimming: 4 bases; junction bases outside the gene matches: 5. At least ten counts were recorded for this clonotype. Its specificity is unknown. Uncontrolled infections, other autoimmune diseases, pregnancy or lactation led to exclusion of patients.

The chain employs TRBV2 and TRBJ2-3; 7 bases are a match to TRBD2. What was sequenced was blood. The sequence derives from a woman younger than 35 with Graves' hyperthyroidism. CDR3 sequence: CASSGTRGADTQYF. In DNA form, the CDR3 reads TGTGCCAGCAGTGGTACCCGGGGGGCAGATACGCAGTATTTT.